The 30 T cell receptor beta chains given below trace back to one sample, sequenced in a study of OX40 agonist ivuxolimab in advanced cancers. Method: immunoSEQ multiplex PCR; TCRdb's copy keeps in-frame clones and lacks some. The sample lists approximately 74,000 clones; around 90% were seen once. This specimen consisted of CD4+ or CD8+ T cells sorted from blood, obtained in a trial of the OX40 agonist ivuxolimab. The source of these receptors is an adult with an advanced solid tumor such as melanoma, head and neck, liver or kidney cancer.

To note about this clone: Lacking the conserved final phenylalanine or tryptophan, this CDR3 likely reflects a read error. It is unclear where the CDR3 begins or ends on the DNA, so no DNA is shown, and the CDR3 is as TCRdb lists it. The genes are TRBV7-9 and TRBJ1-4; the listed D gene, TRBD1, was not tested against the DNA. Germline-derived CDR1 and CDR2 are SEHNR and FQNEAQ (reference sequence). The length of the CDR3 is 13 amino acids, counting both ends. CDR3 sequence reads: CASSSPLGQGITY.

This rearrangement joins TRBV10-3 to TRBJ2-1; D possibly corresponds to TRBD1 (7 bases). The CDR3 length is 17 residues. Germline V gene sequence: CDR1 ENHRY, CDR2 SYGVKD. Trimming pared 3 bases from V and 7 bases from J, leaving 22 bases between. CDR3 sequence reads: CAISEPDREEGRNEQFF. The CDR3 DNA reads TGTGCCATCAGTGAACCCGACAGGGAAGAGGGGAGGAATGAGCAGTTCTTC.

The V call is TRBV9, the J call TRBJ2-5; weak D call: TRBD2 (6 bases). Germline-derived CDR1 and CDR2 are SGDLS and YYNGEE. CDR3 size: 16 residues. V was pared by 0 bases and J by 5 bases, with 17 bases between. The CDR3 is CASSVGDGSGEETQYF. In DNA form, the CDR3 reads TGTGCCAGCAGCGTAGGGGATGGGTCGGGAGAGGAGACCCAGTACTTC.

In DNA form, the CDR3 reads TGTGCCAGCAGTTTAACTGGCGGGGAGCTGTTTTTT. Amino acids: CASSLTGGELFF. The chain recombines TRBV27 with TRBJ2-2; D unclear. Trimming took 2 bases from V and 7 from J, leaving 5 bases between them. Germline loops: CDR1 MNHEY, CDR2 SMNVEV (reference sequence). The CDR3 runs 12 residues.

The chain links TRBV30 to TRBJ1-4, with 10 bases matching TRBD1. The J segment lost 7 bases and the V segment lost 0 bases, leaving 2 bases of the junction unmatched. This CDR3 comprises 14 residues. Germline loops: CDR1 GTSNPN, CDR2 SVGIG (reference sequence). CDR3 protein: CAWSVGQGVEKLFF. CDR3 DNA: TGTGCCTGGAGTGTAGGACAGGGGGTTGAAAAACTGTTTTTT.

This chain connects TRBV9 to TRBJ2-5; either TRBD1 or TRBD2 may supply D (7 bases each). Germline values: CDR1 SGDLS, CDR2 YYNGEE. The CDR3 totals 14 residues. V dropped 2 bases and J dropped 3 bases, with 11 bases sitting between them. CDR3 sequence: CASSVGGGEETQYF. The CDR3, as DNA: TGTGCCAGCAGCGTGGGAGGGGGCGAAGAGACCCAGTACTTC. Full variable domain (remainder filled in from reference TRBV9 and TRBJ2-5): DSGVTQTPKHLITATGQRVTLRCSPRSGDLSVYWYQQSLDQGLQFLIQYYNGEERAKGNILERFSAQQFPDLHSELNLSSLELGDSALYFCASSVGGGEETQYFGPGTRLLVL.

The chain joins TRBV18 to TRBJ2-1; 10 positions agree with TRBD1. Germline V gene data show CDR1 as KGHSH and CDR2 as LQKENI. There are 15 residues in the CDR3. The V gene end was trimmed by 3 bases and the J gene end by 4 bases; junction bases not matched to a gene: 3. The CDR3 reads CASSPGTGVYNEQFF. The CDR3 DNA reads TGTGCCAGCTCACCCGGGACAGGGGTATACAATGAGCAGTTCTTC.

The chain links TRBV28 to TRBJ2-6; D remains unclear. Trimming took off 5 bases at V and 0 bases at J, with 11 bases between the two ends. Germline V CDR1 and CDR2: MDHEN, SYDVKM. This CDR3 contains 16 residues. Here the CDR3 reads CASSPNPDSGANVLTF. The CDR3 region has the DNA TGTGCCAGCAGTCCTAATCCCGACTCTGGGGCCAACGTCCTGACTTTC.

This rearrangement joins TRBV6-5 to TRBJ2-2; 7 positions agree with TRBD2. The germline gives CDR1 MNHEY, CDR2 SVGAGI. The CDR3 is 14 residues long. Unmatched junction bases numbered 0, after V lost 2 bases and J lost 3 bases. The CDR3 spells CASSYGGDTGELFF. CDR3 DNA: TGTGCCAGCAGTTACGGGGGGGACACCGGGGAGCTGTTTTTT.

By sample fraction, this clone is medium-sized. Within the sample, other DNA sequences also encode this same CDR3. CDR3: CASSSGLAGYNEQFF. Here the CDR3 DNA reads TGTGCCAGCAGTTCGGGACTAGCGGGATACAATGAGCAGTTCTTC. This rearrangement joins TRBV27 to TRBJ2-1, with TRBD2 matching over 13 bases. The V and J ends lost 4 bases and 4 bases, in that order; junction bases with no gene match: 1. The CDR3 loop spans 15 amino acids. From germline, CDR1 is MNHEY and CDR2 SMNVEV (reference sequence).

The chain couples TRBV19 to TRBJ1-2, with 7 nucleotides matching TRBD1. The CDR3 covers 17 residues. Germline V gene sequence: CDR1 LNHDA, CDR2 SQIVND (reference sequence). After removal of 4 bases from V and 4 bases from J, the junction contained 15 bases not matched to a gene. DNA of the CDR3: TGTGCCAGTAGTACCCTGGGGACAGAGGTAGGTCGCTATGGCTACACCTTC. It specifies CASSTLGTEVGRYGYTF.

This chain connects TRBV27 to TRBJ2-1, with 12 bases identical to TRBD1. CDR3 length equals 15 residues. J was trimmed by 7 bases and V by 6 bases; bases with no gene match: 7. Germline V lookup: CDR1 MNHEY, CDR2 SMNVEV (reference sequence). The CDR3 region is CASSPGTGGLNEQFF. DNA of the CDR3: TGTGCCAGCAGCCCCGGGACAGGGGGCTTGAATGAGCAGTTCTTC.

DNA for the CDR3: TGTGCCAGCAGCCTGTCGTTCGGGGAAGCCCACGAGCAGTACTTC. Its translation: CASSLSFGEAHEQYF. The rearrangement joins TRBV7-6 to TRBJ2-7; D might be TRBD2 (5 bases). Germline values: CDR1 SGHVS, CDR2 FNYEAQ. The CDR3 has 15 amino acids. Trimming took 5 bases from V and 5 from J, leaving 19 bases between them.

The gene calls are TRBV25-1 and TRBJ1-2, with a tentative D call TRBD1 (6 bases). Trimming pared 3 bases from V and 4 bases from J, leaving 12 bases between. The germline gives CDR1 MGHDK, CDR2 SYGVNS. The CDR3 spans 14 residues. Here the CDR3 reads CASSDLPGVYGYTF. CDR3 DNA: TGTGCCAGCAGTGATCTTCCAGGGGTCTATGGCTACACCTTC.

The V gene is TRBV11-2, the J gene TRBJ2-7; 10 bases line up with TRBD1. CDR3 size: 15 residues. The V segment lost 3 bases and the J segment 4 bases; nucleotides outside the gene matches: 6. The germline V gene encodes CDR1 SGHAT and CDR2 FQNNGV. The CDR3 here is CASSLGQGFEYEQYF. DNA of the CDR3: TGTGCCAGCAGCTTGGGACAGGGGTTTGAATACGAGCAGTACTTC. The variable domain in full, with the rest retrieved from reference TRBV11-2 and TRBJ2-7, is EAGVAQSPRYKIIEKRQSVAFWCNPISGHATLYWYQQILGQGPKLLIQFQNNGVVDDSQLPKDRFSAERLKGVDSTLKIQPAKLEDSAVYLCASSLGQGFEYEQYFGPGTRLTVT.

This chain joins TRBV6-5 and TRBJ2-2; D might be TRBD2 (5 bases). Trimming removed 2 bases from V and 5 bases from J, with 6 bases in between. The CDR3 loop spans 13 amino acids. Germline values: CDR1 MNHEY, CDR2 SVGAGI. CDR3 residues: CASSYGRTGELFF. CDR3 in DNA: TGTGCCAGCAGTTACGGGAGAACCGGGGAGCTGTTTTTT.

This sequence joins TRBV28 and TRBJ2-5, with 8 nucleotides matching TRBD1. CDR1 and CDR2 (germline): MDHEN, SYDVKM. V shed 6 bases and J 6 bases; nucleotides not matched to a gene: 15. This CDR3 contains 16 residues. The CDR3 nucleotides are TGTGCCAGCAGACCCGGGGACAGGTCCTACCGGAAGACCCAGTACTTC. Amino acids: CASRPGDRSYRKTQYF.

In its sample, this clone was seen a few times. This chain joins TRBV4-3 and TRBJ1-1; 8 positions match TRBD1. Germline V lookup: CDR1 LGHNA, CDR2 YSLEER. The junction had 2 bases not matched to a gene; V was cut back by 1 base and J by 1 base. This CDR3 comprises 15 residues. CDR3 coding DNA: TGCGCCAGCAGCCAAGGGACAGGGTGGAACACTGAAGCTTTCTTT. Protein product: CASSQGTGWNTEAFF.

This chain connects TRBV9 to TRBJ2-1; 7 bases agree with TRBD2. CDR3 size: 15 residues. With 0 bases clipped from V and 4 bases from J, the junction kept 4 bases outside the gene matches. Per the germline V gene, CDR1 is SGDLS and CDR2 is YYNGEE. The CDR3 loop is CASSVVSSGYNEQFF. CDR3 nucleotide sequence: TGTGCCAGCAGCGTAGTATCTAGCGGTTACAATGAGCAGTTCTTC.

The CDR3: CASTPGGSGNTIYF. The CDR3 nucleotides read TGTGCCAGCACCCCTGGGGGATCTGGAAACACCATATATTTT. The chain links TRBV5-6 to TRBJ1-3, with a tentative D call TRBD1 (5 bases). Trimming cost V 6 bases and J 1 base, with 11 bases left between them. Per the germline V gene, CDR1 is SGHDT and CDR2 is YYEEEE. The CDR3 sequence is 14 residues long.

In this sample, this clone turned up a few times. The chain recombines TRBV23-1 with TRBJ1-1; the D gene is possibly TRBD1 (6 bases). TRBV23-1 is noted as an ORF with a role that remains uncertain. V shed 0 bases and J shed 0 bases, with 17 bases lying between them. CDR3 size: 18 residues. The CDR3 region is CASSQSPRHRELNTEAFF. CDR3 nucleotides: TGCGCCAGCAGTCAATCGCCCCGACACAGGGAATTGAACACTGAAGCTTTCTTT.

V usage is TRBV4-1 and J usage is TRBJ2-7, with 9 bases matching TRBD2. The ends lost 0 bases at V and 1 base at J; junction bases unmatched: 7. CDR3 length: 17 residues. Germline V lookup: CDR1 MGHRA, CDR2 YSYEKL. This CDR3 reads CASSQDRRTSESYEQYF. As DNA, the CDR3 is TGCGCCAGCAGCCAAGATAGAAGGACTAGCGAGTCCTACGAGCAGTACTTC.

The DNA of the CDR3 is TGCGCCAGCAGCCATAACACCTGGGATGAGCAGTTCTTC. Its translation is CASSHNTWDEQFF. The chain has TRBV4-3 and TRBJ2-1; D is undetermined. This CDR3 is built from 13 residues. Germline-derived CDR1 and CDR2 are LGHNA and YSLEER. V was clipped by 3 bases and J by 8 bases, with 11 bases between them.

V is TRBV28 and J is TRBJ2-7, with D tentatively TRBD1 or TRBD2 (6 bases each). The CDR3 runs 15 residues. Trimming took 3 bases from V and 3 from J, leaving 15 bases between them. Looked up from germline, CDR1 is MDHEN and CDR2 is SYDVKM. This CDR3 reads CASSFRGPSRYEQYF. The DNA of the CDR3 is TGTGCCAGCAGTTTTCGGGGGCCGAGTCGCTACGAGCAGTACTTC.

The V call is TRBV19, the J call TRBJ2-7; 7 bases are a match to TRBD1. The V gene's germline CDR1 is LNHDA and CDR2 SQIVND (reference sequence). The CDR3 totals 13 residues. V shed 3 bases and J 9 bases; nucleotides not matched to a gene: 8. CDR3 sequence (DNA): TGTGCCAGTAGTATTTTCCTCCGGGACAGGCAGTACTTC. It codes for CASSIFLRDRQYF.

This clone was detected once. The chain uses TRBV27 and TRBJ2-3; 10 nucleotides match TRBD2. Germline V gene lookup returns CDR1 MNHEY and CDR2 SMNVEV (reference sequence). V shed 5 bases, J shed 1 base, and the junction held 6 bases outside the gene matches. The CDR3 has 16 amino acids. The CDR3 here is CASSTLGLAGTDTQYF. DNA for the CDR3: TGTGCCAGCAGTACCCTCGGACTAGCGGGCACAGATACGCAGTATTTT.

V gene TRBV9 combines with J gene TRBJ1-1, with 9 bases that match TRBD1. The CDR3 totals 15 residues. Germline V gene lookup returns CDR1 SGDLS and CDR2 YYNGEE. J was trimmed by 3 bases and V by 3 bases; bases with no gene match: 6. CDR3 region: CASSAGTGSDTEAFF. The CDR3 nucleotides are TGTGCCAGCAGCGCGGGGACAGGGTCAGACACTGAAGCTTTCTTT.

The chain combines TRBV7-9 with TRBJ2-3, with 7 bases fitting TRBD1. J was trimmed by 4 bases and V by 2 bases; bases with no gene match: 9. CDR1 SEHNR and CDR2 FQNEAQ come from the germline V gene (reference sequence). CDR3 size: 16 residues. CDR3 region: CASSLTTGMLPDTQYF. CDR3 bases: TGTGCCAGCAGCTTAACGACAGGGATGTTGCCAGATACGCAGTATTTT.

V and J are TRBV5-8 and TRBJ1-1, with D unclear. Per germline, CDR1 SGHTS and CDR2 YDEGEE. The CDR3 covers 13 residues. Trimming shortened V by 4 bases and J by 4 bases, and 11 bases separated the two germline ends. The CDR3 region is CASSPRVGTEAFF. The CDR3 DNA reads as TGTGCCAGCAGCCCGCGGGTTGGCACTGAAGCTTTCTTT. The entire variable domain, with the rest obtained from reference TRBV5-8 and TRBJ1-1, is as follows: EAGVTQSPTHLIKTRGQQATLRCSPISGHTSVYWYQQALGLGLQFLLWYDEGEERNRGNFPPRFSGRQFPNYSSELNVNALELEDSALYLCASSPRVGTEAFFGQGTRLTVV.

The chain joins TRBV30 to TRBJ2-3; D unresolved. Per germline, CDR1 GTSNPN and CDR2 SVGIG (reference sequence). CDR3 size: 14 residues. V lost 3 bases and J lost 4, with 14 bases in between. For the CDR3, the DNA is TGTGCCTGGAGAGCCTGGACCGTTGCAGATACGCAGTATTTT. It codes for CAWRAWTVADTQYF.